The rows below give T cell receptor beta chains drawn from one sample of a study of CD8+CD57+ T cells in acquired aplastic anemia. TCRdb re-called the reads with MiXCR, one entry per CDR3 protein. The sample lists about 80,000 distinct CDR3 sequences; about 45% were seen once. Sequencing was carried out using sorted CD4+, CD8+, or CD8+CD57+ T cells (not recorded which) from PBMCs. The receptors shown here come from a human donor in good health, serving as a control. The CDR3 runs from the conserved cysteine through the conserved F or W. D genes are given only for firm matches. Rows give clone size only sometimes, using once, few, many, or a class for an expanded clone.

V gene,clone size,J gene,D gene,CDR3 protein,CDR3 DNA
TRBV2,many,TRBJ1-3,-,CASSEVSLNTIYF,TGTGCCAGCAGTGAAGTCTCTCTCAACACCATATATTTT
TRBV24-1,-,TRBJ1-2,TRBD1,CATRRFTGTGGGYGYTF,TGTGCCACCCGACGATTTACGGGGACAGGTGGTGGCTATGGCTACACCTTC
TRBV30,-,TRBJ1-1,TRBD1,CAWSLQGSEAFF,TGTGCCTGGAGCCTACAGGGGTCTGAAGCTTTCTTT
TRBV2,-,TRBJ2-3,-,CASSERTDTQYF,TGTGCCAGCAGTGAGCGCACAGATACGCAGTATTTT
TRBV20-1,-,TRBJ1-2,TRBD1,CSARAPGQGALNYGYTF,TGCAGTGCTAGAGCCCCGGGACAGGGGGCGCTTAACTATGGCTACACCTTC
TRBV10-3,few,TRBJ1-5,-,CAISEPGLSNQPQHF,TGTGCCATCAGTGAACCAGGGTTGAGCAATCAGCCCCAGCATTTT
TRBV24-1,many,TRBJ2-7,TRBD1,CATSEHRGTKQYF,TGTGCCACCAGTGAGCACAGGGGTACCAAGCAGTACTTC
TRBV3-1,few,TRBJ1-5,TRBD1,CASSQERQGGGSNQPQHF,TGTGCCAGCAGCCAAGAGAGACAGGGTGGAGGTAGCAATCAGCCCCAGCATTTT
TRBV7-2,-,TRBJ2-7,-,CASSPIRPLLNEQYF,TGTGCCAGCAGCCCCATTAGGCCCCTCCTGAACGAGCAGTACTTC
TRBV29-1,-,TRBJ1-2,-,CSVDRSADGYTF,TGCAGCGTTGATCGGTCAGCGGATGGCTACACCTTC
TRBV4-1,-,TRBJ2-1,-,CASSQGGSSYNEQFF,TGCGCCAGCAGCCAAGGAGGGAGTAGCTACAATGAGCAGTTCTTC
TRBV19,-,TRBJ1-2,TRBD1,CARYRDSTYGYTF,TGTGCCAGGTACCGGGACAGTACCTATGGCTACACCTTC
TRBV20-1,-,TRBJ1-2,-,CSARDHATPGGYTF,TGCAGTGCTAGAGATCATGCGACCCCGGGCGGCTACACCTTC